One T cell receptor beta chain is described in this entry. It was during active infection that Seattle patients were enrolled and then longitudinally followed. The CDR3 runs to 17 residues. Germline V CDR1 and CDR2: MNHEY, SVGEGT. Losses at the gene ends were 2 bases for V and 2 bases for J; bases not matched to a gene: 7. This record comes from a study of blood T cell repertoires in COVID-19. Study context: Sources were T cells, B-cell-depleted T cells, or PBMCs; the material itself was cDNA or gDNA.

Profiled with immunoSEQ multiplex PCR; TCRdb holds only in-frame clones, not every one. This sample carries nearly 350,000 clones, over 70% of them seen once, and the ten largest clones take around 6%. This clonotype originated in a woman aged 45-65 years with COVID-19, enrolled during active disease. Sequenced sample: peripheral blood. The chain combines TRBV6-2 or TRBV6-3 with TRBJ1-5; 9 bases map to TRBD1. The CDR3 region is CASSYPRQGEGNQPQHF. CDR3 coding DNA: TGTGCCAGCAGTTACCCTAGACAGGGGGAGGGCAATCAGCCCCAGCATTTT.